This T cell receptor beta chain was recorded in a study of T cells in Graves' hyperthyroidism and ophthalmopathy. The CDR3 regions of TCR beta were amplified from RNA transcripts. In the first-round RT-PCR of the TCR CDR3, the HTBI primer set was used. TCRdb recomputed calls from the multiplex PCR reads with MiXCR, one row per CDR3 protein. The sample carries under 350,000 distinct CDR3 sequences, over 15% recorded once. The V gene lost 2 bases and the J gene lost 7 bases, with 8 bases spanning the gap. The CDR3 runs 13 residues. Germline values: CDR1 SGHTA, CDR2 FQGTGA. This clonotype was seen ten or more times.

This receptor was taken from a woman aged 55 to 70 with Graves' ophthalmopathy. The source material was blood. J is TRBJ2-2 and V is TRBV7-3; D is uncertain. The DNA of the CDR3 is TGTGCCAGCAGCTTAGTCAAGGACGGGGAGCTGTTTTTT. Residues: CASSLVKDGELFF.